The 18 T cell receptor beta chains below all came from one sample that was sequenced in a study of identical twins. Each CDR3 protein is one row after TCRdb ran MiXCR on the 5' RACE reads. The repertoire holds roughly 260,000 distinct CDR3 sequences, with approximately 8% as singletons. These data also featured in a second study, about yellow fever vaccine responses in identical twins.

The sample comprised CD8+ T cells sorted from blood. The receptor set was obtained from a young woman in good health.

CDR3 nucleotide sequence: TGTGCCAGCAGCTACCGGGGAGGGGGCATCCATGAGCAGTTCTTC. Its translation is CASSYRGGGIHEQFF. This sequence joins TRBV7-2 and TRBJ2-1; D may be TRBD1 or TRBD2 (7 bases each). CDR1 is SGHTA and CDR2 is FQGNSA in the germline V gene. This CDR3 has 15 residues. Trimming took 4 bases from V and 8 from J, leaving 18 bases between them.

V and J are TRBV27 and TRBJ2-1; D possibly uses TRBD1 or TRBD2 (5 bases each). Germline V gives CDR1 MNHEY, CDR2 SMNVEV (reference sequence). V lost 6 bases and J 8 bases, leaving 11 bases between the germline ends. The CDR3 runs 12 residues. The CDR3 nucleotides read TGTGCCAGCAGCGGCCAGGGACATGAGCAGTTCTTC. This encodes CASSGQGHEQFF.

This clonotype was seen a few times. The rearrangement links TRBV24-1 to TRBJ1-1, with 7 positions matching TRBD1. CDR1 and CDR2 from the germline V gene are KGHDR and SFDVKD. V shed 4 bases and J 0 bases; nucleotides not matched to a gene: 10. CDR3 length equals 17 residues. CDR3 region: CATSDPTGRAMNTEAFF. The CDR3 nucleotides read TGTGCCACCAGTGACCCGACAGGGCGGGCGATGAACACTGAAGCTTTCTTT.

This clonotype occurred many times. The chain links TRBV29-1 to TRBJ2-2; TRBD1 agrees at 10 bases. Germline assignment: CDR1 SQVTM and CDR2 ANQGSEA. This CDR3 spans 15 amino acids. J was trimmed by 0 bases and V by 6 bases; bases with no gene match: 4. The CDR3 DNA sequence: TGCAGCGTGGCGACAGGGGGCGCGAACACCGGGGAGCTGTTTTTT. Amino acids: CSVATGGANTGELFF.

V is TRBV3-1 and J is TRBJ2-2, with D hard to call. The CDR3 length is 17 residues. Trimming took off 0 bases at V and 6 bases at J, with 17 bases between the two ends. Germline V gene sequence: CDR1 LGHDT, CDR2 YNNKEL (reference sequence). CDR3 protein: CASSQDPFRAGAGELFF. The CDR3, as DNA: TGTGCCAGCAGCCAAGATCCCTTCCGGGCTGGGGCCGGGGAGCTGTTTTTT. The full variable domain, in which reference TRBV3-1 and TRBJ2-2 provide the parts outside the CDR3, is DTAVSQTPKYLVTQMGNDKSIKCEQNLGHDTMYWYKQDSKKFLKIMFSYNNKELIINETVPNRFSPKSPDKAHLNLHINSLELGDSAVYFCASSQDPFRAGAGELFFGEGSRLTVL.

This clonotype was found many times. The chain links TRBV7-9 to TRBJ1-2; no definite D call. Trimming removed 3 bases from V and 4 bases from J, with 15 bases in between. Germline loops: CDR1 SEHNR, CDR2 FQNEAQ (reference sequence). This CDR3 is 15 amino acids long. CDR3 sequence reads: CASSFETGPLYGYTF. DNA of the CDR3: TGTGCCAGCAGCTTCGAAACCGGGCCTCTCTATGGCTACACCTTC.

The V and J genes are TRBV12-5 and TRBJ2-3; either TRBD1 or TRBD2 may supply D (6 bases each). The CDR3 totals 17 residues. V was pared by 5 bases and J by 2 bases, with 20 bases between. Germline V gene data show CDR1 as LGHNT and CDR2 as FRNRAP. CDR3 sequence: CASGEGGHGLFTDTQYF. CDR3 nucleotides: TGTGCTAGTGGTGAGGGGGGACACGGCCTCTTCACAGATACGCAGTATTTT.

This clonotype was counted at least ten times. For the CDR3, the DNA is TGCACCATCACCCTGGGACAACTACAAGAGACCCAGTACTTC. It yields the protein CTITLGQLQETQYF. The V call is TRBV29-1, the J call TRBJ2-5; D may be TRBD1 (6 bases). Germline values: CDR1 SQVTM, CDR2 ANQGSEA. The CDR3 length is 14 residues.

This clonotype was detected only a few times. The chain employs TRBV6-6 and TRBJ1-2; TRBD1 matches at 7 bases. This CDR3 has 13 amino acids. J was trimmed by 6 bases and V by 8 bases; bases with no gene match: 9. CDR1 and CDR2 from the germline V gene are MNHNY and SVGAGI (reference sequence). The CDR3 DNA follows: TGTGCCAGCGGGTGGGACAGTAGCCATGGCTACACCTTC. It is translated as CASGWDSSHGYTF.

This sequence joins TRBV6-5 and TRBJ2-2; tentatively, D is TRBD2 (5 bases). CDR3 length equals 16 residues. Trimming cost V 0 bases and J 7 bases, with 15 bases left between them. CDR1 and CDR2 (germline): MNHEY, SVGAGI. The CDR3 is CASSYSSLGSFGELFF. CDR3 in DNA: TGTGCCAGCAGTTACTCGAGTCTGGGGAGTTTCGGGGAGCTGTTTTTT.

The chain is built from TRBV6-2 or TRBV6-3 and TRBJ2-1; D is ambiguous. Between the trimmed V and J ends, which lost 3 bases and 7 bases, there was a span of 16 bases. In germline, CDR1 is MNHEY, CDR2 SVGEGT. This CDR3 has 15 amino acids. CDR3 in DNA: TGTGCCAGCAGTTATATCGCTTTTGCAAAAAATGAGCAGTTCTTC. This codes for CASSYIAFAKNEQFF.

This chain uses TRBV27 with TRBJ1-6, with D possibly TRBD1 on 6 matching bases. CDR1 and CDR2 from the germline V gene are MNHEY and SMNVEV (reference sequence). Trimming left V 5 bases short and J 10 bases short, with 15 bases between. The CDR3 runs to 14 residues. Here the CDR3 reads CASSDPGAVSPLHF. The CDR3 region has the DNA TGTGCCAGCAGTGACCCAGGGGCCGTCTCACCCCTCCACTTT.

The chain links TRBV12-3 or TRBV12-4 to TRBJ2-1; D is unresolved. The CDR3 has 14 amino acids. V lost 6 bases to trimming and J lost 6 bases, with 15 bases between them. Written as DNA, the CDR3 is TGTGCCAGCAGGAACTGGAGAGGTGTCAATGAGCAGTTCTTC. It specifies CASRNWRGVNEQFF.

The table lists this clonotype with a few counts. The chain carries TRBV5-1 and TRBJ2-5; D gene uncertain. Trimming took 0 bases from V and 2 from J, leaving 11 bases between them. The germline V gene has CDR1 SGHRS and CDR2 YFSETQ. This CDR3 is built from 15 residues. Here the CDR3 DNA reads TGCGCCAGCAGCTTGGTTAGCTCATCTCAAGAGACCCAGTACTTC. Its protein is CASSLVSSSQETQYF.

CDR3 nucleotides: TGCAGTGCTAGACCATCCAGGGCAACCTACGAGCAGTACGTC. This gives the protein CSARPSRATYEQYV. The chain links TRBV20-1 to TRBJ2-7; D may be TRBD1 (5 bases). This CDR3 contains 14 residues. Trimming shortened V by 2 bases and J by 2 bases, and 13 bases separated the two germline ends. CDR1 is DFQATT, CDR2 SNEGSKA, per germline (reference sequence).

Turning to this clonotype: Being one base from a much bigger clone, this may be a read error. The V and J genes are TRBV11-1 and TRBJ2-1; TRBD1 agrees at 8 bases. Germline V gene lookup returns CDR1 SGHAT and CDR2 FQDESV (reference sequence). CDR3 length: 19 residues. Written as DNA, the CDR3 is TGTGCCAGCAGCTTAGCGTTCTTTGATACGGGACAGGCGGGTAATGAGCACTTCTTC. Translating it yields CASSLAFFDTGQAGNEHFF.

This chain uses TRBV2 with TRBJ2-1; tentative D call: TRBD2 (6 bases). The CDR3 extends over 12 amino acids. V shed 6 bases and J shed 12 bases, with 15 bases lying between them. Germline V gene lookup returns CDR1 SNHLY and CDR2 FYNNEI. The CDR3 bases are TGTGCCAGCAGGGAGGGTCTCTTGGGGCAGTTCTTC. Translating gives CASREGLLGQFF.

The chain links TRBV11-2 to TRBJ2-1; 10 nucleotides match TRBD2. V was clipped by 5 bases and J by 9 bases; unmatched bases: 19. The CDR3 has 18 residues. The germline CDR1 and CDR2 sequences are SGHAT and FQNNGV. In nucleotides, the CDR3 is TGTGCCAGCAGCCTGACTAGCGGGCCCTCCGGGCGGGCGTTTGAGCAGTTCTTC. This encodes CASSLTSGPSGRAFEQFF. Together with reference TRBV11-2 and TRBJ2-1, the CDR3 gives the full variable domain: EAGVAQSPRYKIIEKRQSVAFWCNPISGHATLYWYQQILGQGPKLLIQFQNNGVVDDSQLPKDRFSAERLKGVDSTLKIQPAKLEDSAVYLCASSLTSGPSGRAFEQFFGPGTRLTVL.